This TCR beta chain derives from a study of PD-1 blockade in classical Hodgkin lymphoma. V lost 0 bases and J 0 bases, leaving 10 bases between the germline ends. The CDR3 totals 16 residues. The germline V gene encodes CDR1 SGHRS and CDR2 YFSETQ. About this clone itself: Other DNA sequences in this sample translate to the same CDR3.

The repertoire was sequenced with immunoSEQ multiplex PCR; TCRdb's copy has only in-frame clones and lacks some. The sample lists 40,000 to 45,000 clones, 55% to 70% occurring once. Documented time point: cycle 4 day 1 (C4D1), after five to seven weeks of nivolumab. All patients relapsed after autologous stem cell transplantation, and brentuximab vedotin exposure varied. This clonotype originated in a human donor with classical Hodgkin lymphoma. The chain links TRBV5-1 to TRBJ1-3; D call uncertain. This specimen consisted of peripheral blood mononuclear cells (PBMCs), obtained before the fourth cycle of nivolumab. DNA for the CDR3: TGCGCCAGCAGCTTGGACCCGACAAACTCTGGAAACACCATATATTTT. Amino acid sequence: CASSLDPTNSGNTIYF. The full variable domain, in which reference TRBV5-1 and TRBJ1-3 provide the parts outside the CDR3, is KAGVTQTPRYLIKTRGQQVTLSCSPISGHRSVSWYQQTPGQGLQFLFEYFSETQRNKGNFPGRFSGRQFSNSRSEMNVSTLELGDSALYLCASSLDPTNSGNTIYFGEGSWLTVV.